The 7 T cell receptor beta chains presented below share a single source sample, sequenced in a study of beta chain features in type 1 diabetes. Reverse transcription of all isolated RNA meant that expressed TCRB transcripts were sequenced. TCRdb's table, derived via immunoSEQ multiplex PCR, lists solely in-frame clones and lacks some. Here the sample spans roughly 610,000 clones, 15% to 18% being singletons. The sequenced sample consisted of naive CD4+ T cells from blood. These receptors originate from a man aged 18 to 30 in good health.

The CDR3 region has the DNA TGTGCCAGCAGTTACGTAGAGGTTGAGTACTTC. Its translation is CASSYVEVEYF. The chain uses TRBV6-5 and TRBJ2-7; D is uncertain. The germline V gene encodes CDR1 MNHEY and CDR2 SVGAGI. CDR3 length: 11 residues. Between the trimmed V and J ends, which lost 2 bases and 11 bases, there was a span of 10 bases.

There are a few counts of this clone. J is TRBJ2-7 and V is TRBV5-1; D is possibly TRBD1 or TRBD2 (5 bases each). Trimming took 3 bases from V and 0 from J, leaving 13 bases between them. The CDR3 length is 15 residues. CDR1 and CDR2 (germline): SGHRS, YFSETQ. CDR3 in DNA: TGCGCCAGCAGCTCGTGGGACCGATACTCCTACGAGCAGTACTTC. Its translation: CASSSWDRYSYEQYF.

The chain uses TRBV5-1 and TRBJ2-3; weak D call: TRBD2 (6 bases). The V end was cut by 6 bases, the J end by 0 bases, with 8 bases between. The CDR3 is 13 residues long. Germline V gives CDR1 SGHRS, CDR2 YFSETQ. The CDR3: CASTSGSTDTQYF. The CDR3 DNA is TGCGCCAGCACCAGCGGGAGCACAGATACGCAGTATTTT. The full variable domain, completed using reference TRBV5-1 and TRBJ2-3, is KAGVTQTPRYLIKTRGQQVTLSCSPISGHRSVSWYQQTPGQGLQFLFEYFSETQRNKGNFPGRFSGRQFSNSRSEMNVSTLELGDSALYLCASTSGSTDTQYFGPGTRLTVL.

The table lists this clone with a few counts. CDR3 amino acids: CASSQDHFGTSGSLASNEQFF. The CDR3 DNA reads as TGTGCCAGCAGCCAAGATCATTTTGGGACTAGCGGGAGCTTGGCATCCAATGAGCAGTTCTTC. The gene calls are TRBV4-2 and TRBJ2-1, with 14 positions matching TRBD2. The V segment lost 0 bases and the J segment 6 bases; nucleotides outside the gene matches: 16. The CDR3 loop spans 21 amino acids. Looked up from germline, CDR1 is LGHNA and CDR2 is YNFKEQ.

This clone was counted between two and nine times. V is TRBV18 and J is TRBJ2-7; 8 nucleotides line up with TRBD2. Germline CDR1 is KGHSH and CDR2 is LQKENI. The CDR3 consists of 14 residues. The junction had 2 bases not matched to a gene; V was cut back by 2 bases and J by 2 bases. Here the CDR3 reads CASSPRTSTYEQYF. As DNA, the CDR3 is TGTGCCAGCTCACCAAGGACTAGCACCTACGAGCAGTACTTC. Looking up the rest from reference TRBV18 and TRBJ2-7 gives the full variable domain: NAGVMQNPRHLVRRRGQEARLRCSPMKGHSHVYWYRQLPEEGLKFMVYLQKENIIDESGMPKERFSAEFPKEGPSILRIQQVVRGDSAAYFCASSPRTSTYEQYFGPGTRLTVT.

The genes are TRBV14 and TRBJ2-7; D is uncertain. Germline V gives CDR1 SGHDN, CDR2 FVKESK. The CDR3 is 13 amino acids. Trimming shortened V by 0 bases and J by 7 bases, and 10 bases separated the two germline ends. CDR3 nucleotide sequence: TGTGCCAGCAGCCAAGACTGGGCCGGAGAGCAGTACTTC. It is translated as CASSQDWAGEQYF.

This clone was counted between two and nine times. The rearrangement uses TRBV6-6 and TRBJ2-2; D is ambiguous. The V gene's germline CDR1 is MNHNY and CDR2 SVGAGI (reference sequence). V was shortened by 7 bases and J by 6 bases, with 3 bases between the two germline ends. This CDR3 is built from 10 residues. The CDR3 loop reads CASKSGELFF. The CDR3 DNA reads TGTGCCAGCAAATCCGGGGAGCTGTTTTTT.